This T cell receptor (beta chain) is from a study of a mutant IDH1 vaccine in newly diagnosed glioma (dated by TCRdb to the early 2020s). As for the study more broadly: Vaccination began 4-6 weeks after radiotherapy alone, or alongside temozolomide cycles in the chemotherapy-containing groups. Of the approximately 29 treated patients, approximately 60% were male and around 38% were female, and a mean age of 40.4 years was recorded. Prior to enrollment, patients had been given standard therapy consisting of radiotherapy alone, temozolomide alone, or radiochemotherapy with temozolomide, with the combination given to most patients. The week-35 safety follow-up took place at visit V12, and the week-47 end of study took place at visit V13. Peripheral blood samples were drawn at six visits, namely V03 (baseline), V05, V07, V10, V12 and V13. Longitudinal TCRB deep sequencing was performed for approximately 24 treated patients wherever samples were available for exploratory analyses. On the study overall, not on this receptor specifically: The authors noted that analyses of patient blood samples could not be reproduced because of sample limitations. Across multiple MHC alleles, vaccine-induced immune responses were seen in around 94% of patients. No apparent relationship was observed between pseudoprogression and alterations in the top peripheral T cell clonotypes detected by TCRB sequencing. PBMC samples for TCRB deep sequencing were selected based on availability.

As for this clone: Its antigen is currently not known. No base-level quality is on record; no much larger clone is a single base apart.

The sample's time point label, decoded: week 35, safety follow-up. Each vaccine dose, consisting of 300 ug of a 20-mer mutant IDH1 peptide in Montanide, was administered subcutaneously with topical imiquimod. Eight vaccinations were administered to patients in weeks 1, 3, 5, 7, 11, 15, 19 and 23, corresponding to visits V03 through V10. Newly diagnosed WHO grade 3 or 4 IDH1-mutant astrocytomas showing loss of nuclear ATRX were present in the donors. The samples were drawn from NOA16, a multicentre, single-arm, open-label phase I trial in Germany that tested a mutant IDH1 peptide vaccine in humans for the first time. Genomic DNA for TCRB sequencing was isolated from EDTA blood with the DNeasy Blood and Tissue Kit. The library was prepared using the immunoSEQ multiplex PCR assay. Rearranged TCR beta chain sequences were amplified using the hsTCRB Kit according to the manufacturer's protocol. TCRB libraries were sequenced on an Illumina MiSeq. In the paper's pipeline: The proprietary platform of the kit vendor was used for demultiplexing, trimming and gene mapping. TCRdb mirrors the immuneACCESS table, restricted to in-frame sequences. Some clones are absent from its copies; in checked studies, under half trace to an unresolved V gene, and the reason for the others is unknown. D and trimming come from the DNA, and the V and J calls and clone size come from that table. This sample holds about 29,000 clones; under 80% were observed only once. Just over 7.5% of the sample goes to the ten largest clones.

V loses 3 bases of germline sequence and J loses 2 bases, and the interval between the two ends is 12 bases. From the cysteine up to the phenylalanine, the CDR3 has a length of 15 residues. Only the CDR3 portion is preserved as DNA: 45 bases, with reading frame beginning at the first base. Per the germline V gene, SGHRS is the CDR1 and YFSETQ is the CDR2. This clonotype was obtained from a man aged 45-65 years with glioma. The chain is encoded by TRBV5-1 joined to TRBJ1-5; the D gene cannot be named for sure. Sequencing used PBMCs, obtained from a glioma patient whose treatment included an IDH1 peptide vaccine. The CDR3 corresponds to CASSWEGLGNQPQHF. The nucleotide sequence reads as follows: TGCGCCAGCAGCTGGGAGGGATTGGGCAATCAGCCCCAGCATTTT.